This note documents a single T cell receptor beta chain sequence. The sample comes from a study of blood T cell repertoires in COVID-19. Authors' methods: Quantification of nucleated cells was approximated via reference gene primer amplification. Profiling relied on immunoSEQ multiplex PCR, and the TCRdb table lists in-frame clones only, not all of them. The V and J calls and the clone size are those of that table, but D and trimming were determined from the DNA. This table holds approximately 220,000 clones, 80% to 90% found once. Sequencing was carried out using PBMCs or T cells enriched from blood (not recorded which). The sequence derives from a woman between 40 and 50 years old with acute COVID-19.

The CDR3, as DNA: TGTGCCAGTAGCCAGACAGAATACACTGAAGCTTTCTTT. Its protein is CASSQTEYTEAFF. This chain joins TRBV19 and TRBJ1-1; tentatively, D is TRBD1 (5 bases). V was clipped by 6 bases and J by 3 bases, with 11 bases between them. This CDR3 has 13 amino acids. Per germline, CDR1 LNHDA and CDR2 SQIVND (reference sequence).